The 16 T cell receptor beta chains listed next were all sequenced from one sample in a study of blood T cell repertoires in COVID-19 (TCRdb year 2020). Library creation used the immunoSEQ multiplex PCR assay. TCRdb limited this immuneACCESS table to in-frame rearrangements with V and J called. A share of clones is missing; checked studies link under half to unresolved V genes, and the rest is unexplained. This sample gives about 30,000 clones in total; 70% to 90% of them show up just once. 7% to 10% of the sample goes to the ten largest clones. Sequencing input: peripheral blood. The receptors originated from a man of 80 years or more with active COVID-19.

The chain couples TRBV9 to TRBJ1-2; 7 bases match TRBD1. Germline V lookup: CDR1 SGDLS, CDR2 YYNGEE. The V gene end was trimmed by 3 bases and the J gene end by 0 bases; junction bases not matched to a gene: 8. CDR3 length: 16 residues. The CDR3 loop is CASSGARDSTNYGYTF. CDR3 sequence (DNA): TGTGCCAGCAGCGGGGCCAGGGACAGCACTAACTATGGCTACACCTTC.

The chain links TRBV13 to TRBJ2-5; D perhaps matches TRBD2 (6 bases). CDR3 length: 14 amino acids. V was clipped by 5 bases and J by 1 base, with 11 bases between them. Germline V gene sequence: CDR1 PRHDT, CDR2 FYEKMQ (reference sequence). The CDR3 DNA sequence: TGTGCCAGCAGCCCCCGGGAGTTCCAAGAGACCCAGTACTTC. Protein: CASSPREFQETQYF.

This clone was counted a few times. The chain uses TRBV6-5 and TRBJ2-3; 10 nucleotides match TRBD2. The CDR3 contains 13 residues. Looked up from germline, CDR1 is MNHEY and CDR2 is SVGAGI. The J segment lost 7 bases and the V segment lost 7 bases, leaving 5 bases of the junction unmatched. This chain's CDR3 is CASTRTSGNTQYF. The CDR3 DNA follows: TGTGCCAGCACACGGACTAGCGGAAATACGCAGTATTTT.

The CDR3 sequence is CASSMRQGGQPQHF. DNA for the CDR3: TGTGCCAGCAGCATGAGACAGGGTGGTCAGCCCCAGCATTTT. The chain joins TRBV5-6 to TRBJ1-5; 7 nucleotides agree with TRBD1. Per the germline V gene, CDR1 is SGHDT and CDR2 is YYEEEE. The CDR3 runs to 14 residues. V was pared by 4 bases and J by 6 bases, with 7 bases of the junction left unmatched.

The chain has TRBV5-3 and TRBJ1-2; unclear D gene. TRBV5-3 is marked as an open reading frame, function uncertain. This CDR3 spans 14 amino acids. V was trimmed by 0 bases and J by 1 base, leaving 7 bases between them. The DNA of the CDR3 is TGTGCCAGAAGCTTGGCACGGGGTAACTATGGCTACACCTTC. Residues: CARSLARGNYGYTF.

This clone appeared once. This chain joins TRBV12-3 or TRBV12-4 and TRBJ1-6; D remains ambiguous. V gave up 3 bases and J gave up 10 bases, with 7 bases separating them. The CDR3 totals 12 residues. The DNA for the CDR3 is TGTGCCAGCAGTTTGAGGGTGTCACCCCTCCACTTT. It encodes CASSLRVSPLHF.

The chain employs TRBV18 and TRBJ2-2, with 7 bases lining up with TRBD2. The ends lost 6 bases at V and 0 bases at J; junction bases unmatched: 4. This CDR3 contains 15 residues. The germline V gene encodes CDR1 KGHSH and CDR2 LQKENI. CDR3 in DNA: TGTGCCAGCTCCCCGGGGGGATCGAACACCGGGGAGCTGTTTTTT. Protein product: CASSPGGSNTGELFF.

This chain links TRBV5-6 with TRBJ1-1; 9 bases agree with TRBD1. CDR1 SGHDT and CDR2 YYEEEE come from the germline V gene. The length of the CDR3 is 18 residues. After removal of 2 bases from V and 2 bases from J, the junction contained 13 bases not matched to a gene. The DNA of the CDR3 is TGTGCCAGCAGCTTATCAACAGGGGGCCGAGCCTTTAACACTGAAGCTTTCTTT. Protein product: CASSLSTGGRAFNTEAFF.

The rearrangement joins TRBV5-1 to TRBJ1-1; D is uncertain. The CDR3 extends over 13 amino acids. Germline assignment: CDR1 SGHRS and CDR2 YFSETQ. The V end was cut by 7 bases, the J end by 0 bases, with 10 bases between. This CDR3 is CASATFMNTEAFF. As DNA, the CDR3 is TGCGCCAGCGCCACTTTCATGAACACTGAAGCTTTCTTT.

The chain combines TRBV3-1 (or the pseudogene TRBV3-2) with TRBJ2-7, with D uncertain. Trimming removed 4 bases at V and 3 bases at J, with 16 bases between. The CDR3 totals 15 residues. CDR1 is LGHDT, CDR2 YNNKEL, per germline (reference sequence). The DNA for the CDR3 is TGTGCCAGCAGCCTAGTTTGGGCTCCATGCTACGAGCAGTACTTC. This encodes CASSLVWAPCYEQYF.

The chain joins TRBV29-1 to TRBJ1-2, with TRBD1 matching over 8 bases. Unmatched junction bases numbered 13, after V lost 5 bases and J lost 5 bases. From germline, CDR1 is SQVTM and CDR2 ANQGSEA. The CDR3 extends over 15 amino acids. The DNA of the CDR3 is TGCAGCGTTCGGACAGGGTCCTCCTATCGGTATGGCTACACCTTC. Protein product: CSVRTGSSYRYGYTF.

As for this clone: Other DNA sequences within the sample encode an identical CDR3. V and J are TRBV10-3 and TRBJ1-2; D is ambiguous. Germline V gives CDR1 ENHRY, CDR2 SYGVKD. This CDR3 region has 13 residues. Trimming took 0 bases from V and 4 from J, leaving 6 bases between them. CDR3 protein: CAISESTGYGYTF. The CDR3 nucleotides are TGTGCCATCAGTGAGTCAACGGGCTATGGCTACACCTTC.

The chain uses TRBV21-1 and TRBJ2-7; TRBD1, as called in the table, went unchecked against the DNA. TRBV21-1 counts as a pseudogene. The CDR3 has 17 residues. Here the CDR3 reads CASSRHSGQLAAYEQYF. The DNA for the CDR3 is TGTGCCAGCAGCCGCCACTCCGGACAGCTGGCAGCCTACGAGCAGTACTTC.

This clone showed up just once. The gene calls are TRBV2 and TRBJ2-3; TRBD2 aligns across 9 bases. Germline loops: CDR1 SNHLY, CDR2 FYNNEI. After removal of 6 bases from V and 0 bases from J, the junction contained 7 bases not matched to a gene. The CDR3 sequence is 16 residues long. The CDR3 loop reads CASSPGLATSTDTQYF. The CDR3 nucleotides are TGTGCCAGCAGCCCTGGACTAGCGACTAGCACAGATACGCAGTATTTT. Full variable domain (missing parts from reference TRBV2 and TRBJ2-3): EPEVTQTPSHQVTQMGQEVILRCVPISNHLYFYWYRQILGQKVEFLVSFYNNEISEKSEIFDDQFSVERPDGSNFTLKIRSTKLEDSAMYFCASSPGLATSTDTQYFGPGTRLTVL.

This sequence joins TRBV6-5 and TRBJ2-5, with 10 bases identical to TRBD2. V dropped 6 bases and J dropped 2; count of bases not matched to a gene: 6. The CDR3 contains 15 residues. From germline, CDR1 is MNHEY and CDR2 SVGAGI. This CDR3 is CASSLLAGVQETQYF. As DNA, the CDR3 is TGTGCCAGCAGCCTTCTAGCGGGGGTTCAAGAGACCCAGTACTTC.

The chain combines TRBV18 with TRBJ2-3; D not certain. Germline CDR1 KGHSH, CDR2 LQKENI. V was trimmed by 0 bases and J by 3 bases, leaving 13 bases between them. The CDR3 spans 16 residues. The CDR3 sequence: CASSPPSRQLTDTQYF. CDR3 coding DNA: TGTGCCAGCTCACCACCCAGCAGGCAGTTGACAGATACGCAGTATTTT.